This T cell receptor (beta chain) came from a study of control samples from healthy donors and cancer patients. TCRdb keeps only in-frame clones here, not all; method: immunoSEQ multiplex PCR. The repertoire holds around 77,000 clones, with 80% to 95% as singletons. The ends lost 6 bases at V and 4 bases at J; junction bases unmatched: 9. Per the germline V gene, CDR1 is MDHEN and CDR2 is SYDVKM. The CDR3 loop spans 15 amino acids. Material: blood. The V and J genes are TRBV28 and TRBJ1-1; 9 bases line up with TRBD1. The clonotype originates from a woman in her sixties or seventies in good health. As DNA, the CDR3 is TGTGCCAGCAGGCCGGACAGGGGTAGGGGCACTGAAGCTTTCTTT. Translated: CASRPDRGRGTEAFF.